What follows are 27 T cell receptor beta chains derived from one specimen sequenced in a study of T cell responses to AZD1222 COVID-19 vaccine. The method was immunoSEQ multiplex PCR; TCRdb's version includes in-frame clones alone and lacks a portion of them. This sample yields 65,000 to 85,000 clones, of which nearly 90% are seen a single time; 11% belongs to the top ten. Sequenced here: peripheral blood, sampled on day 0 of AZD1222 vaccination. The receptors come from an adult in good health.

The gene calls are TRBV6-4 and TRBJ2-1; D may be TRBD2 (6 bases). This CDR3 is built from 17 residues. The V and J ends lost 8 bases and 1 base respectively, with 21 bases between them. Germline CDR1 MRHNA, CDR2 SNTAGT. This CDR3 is CASSYLPGGNSYNEQFF. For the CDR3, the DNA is TGTGCCAGCTCCTACCTTCCTGGCGGGAATTCCTACAATGAGCAGTTCTTC.

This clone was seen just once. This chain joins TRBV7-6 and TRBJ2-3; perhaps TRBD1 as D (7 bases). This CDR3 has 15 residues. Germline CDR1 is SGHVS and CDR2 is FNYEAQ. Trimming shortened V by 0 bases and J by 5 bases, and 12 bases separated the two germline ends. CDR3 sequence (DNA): TGTGCCAGCAGCTTAGCGGCAGGGGGGATAGATACGCAGTATTTT. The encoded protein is CASSLAAGGIDTQYF. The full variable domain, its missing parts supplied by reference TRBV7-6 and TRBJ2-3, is GAGVSQSPRYKVTKRGQDVALRCDPISGHVSLYWYRQALGQGPEFLTYFNYEAQQDKSGLPNDRFSAERPEGSISTLTIQRTEQRDSAMYRCASSLAAGGIDTQYFGPGTRLTVL.

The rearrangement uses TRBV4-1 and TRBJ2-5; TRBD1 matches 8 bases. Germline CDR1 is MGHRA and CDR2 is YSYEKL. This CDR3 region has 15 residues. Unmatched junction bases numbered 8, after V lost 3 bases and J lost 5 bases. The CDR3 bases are TGCGCCAGCAGCCATCCTCCCAGGGGGCTGGAGACCCAGTACTTC. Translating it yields CASSHPPRGLETQYF.

The CDR3 DNA reads as TGTGCCAGCAGTTTATCACTCCTGGGAAACTATGGCTACACCTTC. Translated, it gives CASSLSLLGNYGYTF. This chain uses TRBV28 with TRBJ1-2; D unresolved. Per the germline V gene, CDR1 is MDHEN and CDR2 is SYDVKM. The CDR3 contains 15 residues. Trimming removed 1 base at V and 2 bases at J, with 11 bases between.

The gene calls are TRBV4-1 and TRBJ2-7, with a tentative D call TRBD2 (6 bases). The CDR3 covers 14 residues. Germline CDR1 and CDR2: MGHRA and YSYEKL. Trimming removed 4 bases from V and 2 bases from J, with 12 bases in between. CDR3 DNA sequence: TGCGCCAGCAGCCCGCTCGGAGGGCCCTACGAGCAGTACTTC. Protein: CASSPLGGPYEQYF.

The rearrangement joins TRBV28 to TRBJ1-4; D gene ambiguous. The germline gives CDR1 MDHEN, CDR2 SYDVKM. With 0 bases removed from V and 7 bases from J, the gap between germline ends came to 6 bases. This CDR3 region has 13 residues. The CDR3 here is CASSLWAGEKLFF. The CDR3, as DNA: TGTGCCAGCAGTTTATGGGCAGGTGAAAAACTGTTTTTT.

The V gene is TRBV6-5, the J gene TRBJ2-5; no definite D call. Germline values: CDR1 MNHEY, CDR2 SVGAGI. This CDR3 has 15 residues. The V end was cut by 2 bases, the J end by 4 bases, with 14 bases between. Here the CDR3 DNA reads TGTGCCAGCAGTTACCTCTCCGATCAAGTAGAGACCCAGTACTTC. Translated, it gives CASSYLSDQVETQYF.

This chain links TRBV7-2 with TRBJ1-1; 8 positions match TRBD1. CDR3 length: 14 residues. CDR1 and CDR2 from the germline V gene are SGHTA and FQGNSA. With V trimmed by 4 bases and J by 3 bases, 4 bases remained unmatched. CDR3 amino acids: CASSSGQGYTEAFF. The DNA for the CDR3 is TGTGCCAGCAGCTCCGGACAGGGTTACACTGAAGCTTTCTTT.

Here the CDR3 DNA reads TGTGCCAGTAATTTTACGCTTAGGAATGAAAAACTGTTTTTT. This sequence encodes CASNFTLRNEKLFF. The gene calls are TRBV19 and TRBJ1-4; no clear D gene. The V gene lost 7 bases and the J gene lost 5 bases, with 14 bases spanning the gap. The CDR3 extends over 14 amino acids. Germline loops: CDR1 LNHDA, CDR2 SQIVND (reference sequence).

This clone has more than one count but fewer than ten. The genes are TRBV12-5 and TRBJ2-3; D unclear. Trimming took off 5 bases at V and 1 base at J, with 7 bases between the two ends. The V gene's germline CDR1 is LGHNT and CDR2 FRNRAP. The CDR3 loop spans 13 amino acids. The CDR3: CASGPRGTDTQYF. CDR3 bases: TGTGCTAGTGGTCCGCGAGGCACAGATACGCAGTATTTT.

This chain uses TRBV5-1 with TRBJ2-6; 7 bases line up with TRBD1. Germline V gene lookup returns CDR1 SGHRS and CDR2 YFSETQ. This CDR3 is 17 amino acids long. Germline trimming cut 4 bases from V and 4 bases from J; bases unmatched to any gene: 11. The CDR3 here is CASSPRPGQSGANVLTF. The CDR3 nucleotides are TGCGCCAGCAGCCCACGCCCGGGACAGTCCGGGGCCAACGTCCTGACTTTC.

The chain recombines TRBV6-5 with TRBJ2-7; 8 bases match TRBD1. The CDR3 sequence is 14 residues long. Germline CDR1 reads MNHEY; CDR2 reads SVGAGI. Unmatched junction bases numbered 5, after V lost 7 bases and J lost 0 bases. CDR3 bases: TGTGCCAGCAAAAGGGACAGGAGCTCCTACGAGCAGTACTTC. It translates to CASKRDRSSYEQYF.

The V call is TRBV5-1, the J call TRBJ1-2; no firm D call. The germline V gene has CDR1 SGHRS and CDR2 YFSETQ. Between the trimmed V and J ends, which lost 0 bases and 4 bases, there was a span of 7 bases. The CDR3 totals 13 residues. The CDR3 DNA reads TGCGCCAGCAGCTTGGGGACGGTCTATGGCTACACCTTC. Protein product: CASSLGTVYGYTF.

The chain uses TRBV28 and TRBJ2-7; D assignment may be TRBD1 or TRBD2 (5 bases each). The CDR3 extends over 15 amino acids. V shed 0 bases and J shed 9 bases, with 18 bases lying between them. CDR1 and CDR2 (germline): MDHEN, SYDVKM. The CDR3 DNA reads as TGTGCCAGCAGTTTATGGGAGGCTAAGGACGACAGGCAGTACTTC. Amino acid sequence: CASSLWEAKDDRQYF.

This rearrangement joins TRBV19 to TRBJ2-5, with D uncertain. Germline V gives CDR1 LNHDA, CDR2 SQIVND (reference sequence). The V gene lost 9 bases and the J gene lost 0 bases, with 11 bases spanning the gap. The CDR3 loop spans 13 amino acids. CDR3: CASGRTNQETQYF. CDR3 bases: TGTGCCAGCGGACGGACCAACCAAGAGACCCAGTACTTC.

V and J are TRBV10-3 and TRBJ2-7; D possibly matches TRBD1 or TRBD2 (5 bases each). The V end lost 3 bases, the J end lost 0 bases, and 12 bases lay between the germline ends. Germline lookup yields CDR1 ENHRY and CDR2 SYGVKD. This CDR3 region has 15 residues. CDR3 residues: CAISDGTVSSYEQYV. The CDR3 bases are TGTGCCATCAGTGACGGGACCGTATCCTCCTACGAGCAGTACGTC.

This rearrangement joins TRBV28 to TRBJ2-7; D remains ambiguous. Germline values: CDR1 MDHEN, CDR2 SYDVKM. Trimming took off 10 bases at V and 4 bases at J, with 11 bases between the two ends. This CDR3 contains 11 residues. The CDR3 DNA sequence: TGTGCCACCCTTAGCAGTTACGAGCAGTACTTC. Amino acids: CATLSSYEQYF.

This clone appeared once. The CDR3 nucleotides are TGTGCCACCAGCAGAGATAAGGGGAGAAGAGGAGATACGCAGTATTTT. Its protein is CATSRDKGRRGDTQYF. The V call is TRBV15, the J call TRBJ2-3; the D call may be TRBD1 or TRBD2 (5 bases each). CDR1 and CDR2 (germline): LNHNV, YYDKDF (reference sequence). Trimming left V 0 bases short and J 5 bases short, with 15 bases between. The length of the CDR3 is 16 residues.

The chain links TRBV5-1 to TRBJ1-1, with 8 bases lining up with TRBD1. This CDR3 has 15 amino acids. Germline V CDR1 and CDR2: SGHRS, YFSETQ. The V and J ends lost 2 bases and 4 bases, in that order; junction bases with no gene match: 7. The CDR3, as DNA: TGCGCCAGCAGCTTAAGACAGGGGTTGAGCACTGAAGCTTTCTTT. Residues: CASSLRQGLSTEAFF. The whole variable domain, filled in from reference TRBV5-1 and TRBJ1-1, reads KAGVTQTPRYLIKTRGQQVTLSCSPISGHRSVSWYQQTPGQGLQFLFEYFSETQRNKGNFPGRFSGRQFSNSRSEMNVSTLELGDSALYLCASSLRQGLSTEAFFGQGTRLTVV.

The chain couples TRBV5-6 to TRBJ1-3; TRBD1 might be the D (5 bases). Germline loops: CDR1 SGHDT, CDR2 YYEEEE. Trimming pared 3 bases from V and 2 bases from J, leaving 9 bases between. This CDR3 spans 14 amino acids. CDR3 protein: CASSSQGAGNTIYF. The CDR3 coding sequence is TGTGCCAGCAGCTCCCAGGGAGCTGGAAACACCATATATTTT. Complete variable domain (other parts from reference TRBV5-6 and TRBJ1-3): DAGVTQSPTHLIKTRGQQVTLRCSPKSGHDTVSWYQQALGQGPQFIFQYYEEEERQRGNFPDRFSGHQFPNYSSELNVNALLLGDSALYLCASSSQGAGNTIYFGEGSWLTVV.

The CDR3 loop is CASSRTGSVQPQHF. In nucleotides, the CDR3 is TGCGCCAGCAGCCGGACAGGGTCGGTTCAGCCCCAGCATTTT. The J gene is TRBJ1-5, the V gene TRBV4-1, with 8 bases lining up with TRBD1. The V segment lost 4 bases and the J segment 6 bases; nucleotides outside the gene matches: 5. CDR1 and CDR2 (germline): MGHRA, YSYEKL. There are 14 residues in the CDR3.

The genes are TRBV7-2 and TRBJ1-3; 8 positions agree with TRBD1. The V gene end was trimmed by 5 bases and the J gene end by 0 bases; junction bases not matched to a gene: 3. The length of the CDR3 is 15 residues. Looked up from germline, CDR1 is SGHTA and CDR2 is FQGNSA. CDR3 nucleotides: TGTGCCAGCAGCCCGGGACAGGACTCTGGAAACACCATATATTTT. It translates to CASSPGQDSGNTIYF.

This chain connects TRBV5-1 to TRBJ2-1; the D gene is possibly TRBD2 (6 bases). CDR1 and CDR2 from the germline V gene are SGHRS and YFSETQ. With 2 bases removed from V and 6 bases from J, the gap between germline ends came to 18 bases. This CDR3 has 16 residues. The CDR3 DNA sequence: TGCGCCAGCAGCTTAACCCCCGGGGGAAGTGGCAATGAGCAGTTCTTC. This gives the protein CASSLTPGGSGNEQFF. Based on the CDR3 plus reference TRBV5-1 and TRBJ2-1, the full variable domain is KAGVTQTPRYLIKTRGQQVTLSCSPISGHRSVSWYQQTPGQGLQFLFEYFSETQRNKGNFPGRFSGRQFSNSRSEMNVSTLELGDSALYLCASSLTPGGSGNEQFFGPGTRLTVL.

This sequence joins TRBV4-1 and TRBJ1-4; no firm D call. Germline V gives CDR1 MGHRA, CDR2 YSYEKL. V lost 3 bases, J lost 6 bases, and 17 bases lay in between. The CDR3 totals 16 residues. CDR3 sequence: CASSHPRTDGHEKLFF. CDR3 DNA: TGCGCCAGCAGCCATCCTCGCACGGACGGCCATGAAAAACTGTTTTTT.

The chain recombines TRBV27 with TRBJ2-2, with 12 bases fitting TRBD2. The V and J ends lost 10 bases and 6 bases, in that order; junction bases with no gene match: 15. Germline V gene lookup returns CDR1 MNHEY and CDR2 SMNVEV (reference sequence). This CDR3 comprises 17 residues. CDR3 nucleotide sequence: TGTGCCACCAACCTAGCGGGAGGGCCGAAGTTTCCCGGGGAGCTGTTTTTT. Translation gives CATNLAGGPKFPGELFF.

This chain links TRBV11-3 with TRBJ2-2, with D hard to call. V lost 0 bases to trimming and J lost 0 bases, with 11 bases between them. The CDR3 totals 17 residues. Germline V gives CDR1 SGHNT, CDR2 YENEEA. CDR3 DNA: TGTGCCAGCAGCTTAGAGGCAGGTCCGACGAACACCGGGGAGCTGTTTTTT. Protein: CASSLEAGPTNTGELFF.

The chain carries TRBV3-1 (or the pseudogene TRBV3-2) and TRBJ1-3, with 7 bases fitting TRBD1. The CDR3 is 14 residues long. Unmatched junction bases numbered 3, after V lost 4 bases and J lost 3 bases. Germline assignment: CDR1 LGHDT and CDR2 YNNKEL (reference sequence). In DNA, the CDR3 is TGTGCCAGCAGCCCAGGGGGTGATGGAAACACCATATATTTT. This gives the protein CASSPGGDGNTIYF.